Below, 8 T cell receptor beta chains from the same sample are listed, as sequenced in a study of blood T cell repertoires in COVID-19. Only in-frame clones appear in the TCRdb table, and some are missing; sequencing was by immunoSEQ multiplex PCR. Of about 96,000 clones in the sample, 65% to 85% were seen once. Material: peripheral blood. The receptors were gathered from a woman aged 55-70 years with acute or convalescent COVID-19.

V usage is TRBV7-9 and J usage is TRBJ1-2; no definite D call. V was cut by 1 base and J by 9 bases, with 12 bases left in between. In germline, CDR1 is SEHNR, CDR2 FQNEAQ (reference sequence). The CDR3 is made up of 13 amino acids. This CDR3 reads CASSLGPMGSYTF. CDR3 bases: TGTGCCAGCAGCTTAGGTCCGATGGGCAGCTACACCTTC.

This chain links TRBV19 with TRBJ2-7; 7 bases align to TRBD2. Looked up from germline, CDR1 is LNHDA and CDR2 is SQIVND (reference sequence). The CDR3 loop spans 13 amino acids. V trimming: 6 bases; J trimming: 5 bases; junction bases outside the gene matches: 7. DNA for the CDR3: TGTGCCAGTAGCATACCAGCGGGACACGAGCAGTACTTC. This gives the protein CASSIPAGHEQYF.

The rearrangement joins TRBV9 to TRBJ2-3; TRBD1 aligns across 7 bases. Germline V gives CDR1 SGDLS, CDR2 YYNGEE. The CDR3 has 13 amino acids. V lost 0 bases, J lost 6 bases, and 1 base stayed unmatched. The CDR3 nucleotides are TGTGCCAGCAGCGTAGAAGGGGGCGATACGCAGTATTTT. This sequence encodes CASSVEGGDTQYF. The full variable domain, in which reference TRBV9 and TRBJ2-3 provide the parts outside the CDR3, is DSGVTQTPKHLITATGQRVTLRCSPRSGDLSVYWYQQSLDQGLQFLIQYYNGEERAKGNILERFSAQQFPDLHSELNLSSLELGDSALYFCASSVEGGDTQYFGPGTRLTVL.

The chain links TRBV5-8 to TRBJ1-3, with no clear D. From germline, CDR1 is SGHTS and CDR2 YDEGEE. Trimming removed 0 bases at V and 0 bases at J, with 7 bases between. The CDR3 spans 15 residues. CDR3 bases: TGTGCCAGCAGCTTGGTTCGGGGCTCTGGAAACACCATATATTTT. Residues: CASSLVRGSGNTIYF.

CDR3 nucleotides: TGTGCCAGCAGCCGAGACCCGGGACAGGGGGGGGAAAAACTGTTTTTT. Amino acid sequence: CASSRDPGQGGEKLFF. The V gene is TRBV9, the J gene TRBJ1-4; 11 bases map to TRBD1. CDR3 length: 16 amino acids. The junction had 10 bases not matched to a gene; V was cut back by 4 bases and J by 8 bases. CDR1 and CDR2 from the germline V gene are SGDLS and YYNGEE.

The chain is built from TRBV21-1 and TRBJ1-1; the tabulated D call, TRBD1, remains unverified against the DNA. TRBV21-1 is deemed a pseudogene. The CDR3 is 17 amino acids. The DNA for the CDR3 is TGTGCCAGCAGCAAAGTGTTAAGGGGGCAACCGAACACTGAAGCTTTCTTT. Protein product: CASSKVLRGQPNTEAFF.

This chain joins TRBV7-8 and TRBJ1-5, with 7 bases fitting TRBD1. Germline CDR1 is SGHVS and CDR2 is FQNEAQ. Germline trimming cut 3 bases from V and 5 bases from J; bases unmatched to any gene: 10. The CDR3 contains 16 residues. In DNA, the CDR3 is TGTGCCAGCAGCTTGGGGACCTTAAGGGGGCATCAGCCCCAGCATTTT. Encoded protein: CASSLGTLRGHQPQHF.

This clone has just one count. The chain employs TRBV30 and TRBJ2-1; D ambiguous. The germline CDR1 and CDR2 sequences are GTSNPN and SVGIG (reference sequence). Deletions cut 4 bases from V and 4 bases from J, with 5 bases between. CDR3 length: 11 residues. CDR3 amino acids: CAWTLYNEQFF. The CDR3 DNA follows: TGTGCCTGGACCCTATACAATGAGCAGTTCTTC.